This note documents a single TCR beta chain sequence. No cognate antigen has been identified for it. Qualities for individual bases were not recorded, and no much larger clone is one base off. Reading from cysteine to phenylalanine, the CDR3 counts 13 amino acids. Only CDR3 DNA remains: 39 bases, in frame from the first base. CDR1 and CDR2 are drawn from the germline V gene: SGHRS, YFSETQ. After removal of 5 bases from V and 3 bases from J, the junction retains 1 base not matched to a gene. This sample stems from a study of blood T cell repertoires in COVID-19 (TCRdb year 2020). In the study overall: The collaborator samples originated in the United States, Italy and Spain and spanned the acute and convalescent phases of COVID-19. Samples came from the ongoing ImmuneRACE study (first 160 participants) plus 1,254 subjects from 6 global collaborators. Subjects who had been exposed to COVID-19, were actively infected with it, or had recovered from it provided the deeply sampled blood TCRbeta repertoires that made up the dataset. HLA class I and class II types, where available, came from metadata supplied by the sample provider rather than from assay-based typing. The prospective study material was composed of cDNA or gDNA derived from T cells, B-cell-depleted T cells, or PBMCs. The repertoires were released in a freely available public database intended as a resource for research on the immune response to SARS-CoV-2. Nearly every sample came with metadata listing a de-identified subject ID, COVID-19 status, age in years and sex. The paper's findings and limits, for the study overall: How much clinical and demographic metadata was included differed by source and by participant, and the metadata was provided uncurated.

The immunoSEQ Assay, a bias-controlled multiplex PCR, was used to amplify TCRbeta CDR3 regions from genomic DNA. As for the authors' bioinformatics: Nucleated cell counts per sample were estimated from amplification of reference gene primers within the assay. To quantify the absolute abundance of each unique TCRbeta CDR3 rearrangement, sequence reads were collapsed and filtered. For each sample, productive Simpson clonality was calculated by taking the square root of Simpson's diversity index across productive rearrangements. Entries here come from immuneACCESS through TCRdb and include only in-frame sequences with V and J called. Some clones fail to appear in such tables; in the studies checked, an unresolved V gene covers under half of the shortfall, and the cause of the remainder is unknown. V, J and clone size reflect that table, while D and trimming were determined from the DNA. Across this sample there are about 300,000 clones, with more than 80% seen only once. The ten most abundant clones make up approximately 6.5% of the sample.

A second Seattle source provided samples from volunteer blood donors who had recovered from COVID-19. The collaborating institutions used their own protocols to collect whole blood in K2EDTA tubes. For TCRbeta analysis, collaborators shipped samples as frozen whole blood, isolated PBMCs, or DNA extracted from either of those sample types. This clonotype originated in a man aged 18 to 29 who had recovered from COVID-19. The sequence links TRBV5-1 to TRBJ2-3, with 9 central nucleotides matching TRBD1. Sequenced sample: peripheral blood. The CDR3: CASRQGATDTQYF. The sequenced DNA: TGCGCCAGCAGACAGGGGGCGACAGATACGCAGTATTTT.